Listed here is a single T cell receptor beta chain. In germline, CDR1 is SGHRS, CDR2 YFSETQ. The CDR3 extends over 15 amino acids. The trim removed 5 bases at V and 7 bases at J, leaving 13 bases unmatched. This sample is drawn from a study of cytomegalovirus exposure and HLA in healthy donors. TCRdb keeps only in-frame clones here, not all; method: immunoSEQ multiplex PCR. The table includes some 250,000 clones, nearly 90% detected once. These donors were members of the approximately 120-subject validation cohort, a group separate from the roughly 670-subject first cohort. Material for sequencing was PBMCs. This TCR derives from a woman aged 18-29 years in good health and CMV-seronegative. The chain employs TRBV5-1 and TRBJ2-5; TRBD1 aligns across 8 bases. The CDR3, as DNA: TGCGCCAGCAGTAAAGGACAGGGACCAAGTGGGACCCAGTACTTC. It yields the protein CASSKGQGPSGTQYF.